This TCR beta chain is from a study of T-cell memory formation after mild COVID-19. CDR1 and CDR2 from the germline V gene are KGHDR and SFDVKD. Deletions cut 5 bases from V and 2 bases from J, with 14 bases between. CDR3 length equals 15 residues. Constant-segment-primed 5'RACE gave TCR alpha and TCR beta cDNA libraries with sample barcodes and UMIs. MiXCR was run by TCRdb on the 5' RACE reads, yielding one entry per CDR3 protein. In the table there are a few hundred thousand distinct CDR3 sequences, 28% of which are singletons. Findings of the study overall: Specificity for SARS-CoV-2 was not confirmed among the second-wave clones peaking on day 37. Some responding clones appeared in pre-infection memory, suggesting cross-reactive memory joined. The CD4+ clones that contracted clustered mainly within CM and EM, and the CD8+ clones concentrated in EMRA.

Note on this clonotype: Its antigen is undetermined.

This clonotype was obtained from an adult woman who had mild COVID-19 (a few samples of this study predate the infection). Cell type and time point are not known. The sequencing input was PBMCs or a T cell subset sorted from them (not recorded which). The V gene is TRBV24-1, the J gene TRBJ2-5; tentatively, D is TRBD1 (6 bases). The CDR3 is CATSATGTRQETQYF. DNA for the CDR3: TGTGCCACCAGTGCAACCGGGACACGACAAGAGACCCAGTACTTC.